What follows is one TCR beta chain and its context. Some clones are missing from TCRdb's copy, which holds only in-frame ones; the method was immunoSEQ multiplex PCR. The sample contains 65,000 to 80,000 clones, around 90% of which appear only once. The data originate from a study of technical replicates of blood from several donors. Sequencing was done on a sample of T cells isolated from PBMCs. The sequence was obtained from a human donor in good health.

The CDR3 bases are TGTGCCAGCAGCTTCGGGACAGGGGAATGGTATGGCTACACCTTC. Encoded protein: CASSFGTGEWYGYTF. The chain employs TRBV13 and TRBJ1-2; 10 bases agree with TRBD1. Germline CDR1 reads PRHDT; CDR2 reads FYEKMQ (reference sequence). The V segment lost 3 bases and the J segment 5 bases; nucleotides outside the gene matches: 6. The CDR3 runs 15 residues.